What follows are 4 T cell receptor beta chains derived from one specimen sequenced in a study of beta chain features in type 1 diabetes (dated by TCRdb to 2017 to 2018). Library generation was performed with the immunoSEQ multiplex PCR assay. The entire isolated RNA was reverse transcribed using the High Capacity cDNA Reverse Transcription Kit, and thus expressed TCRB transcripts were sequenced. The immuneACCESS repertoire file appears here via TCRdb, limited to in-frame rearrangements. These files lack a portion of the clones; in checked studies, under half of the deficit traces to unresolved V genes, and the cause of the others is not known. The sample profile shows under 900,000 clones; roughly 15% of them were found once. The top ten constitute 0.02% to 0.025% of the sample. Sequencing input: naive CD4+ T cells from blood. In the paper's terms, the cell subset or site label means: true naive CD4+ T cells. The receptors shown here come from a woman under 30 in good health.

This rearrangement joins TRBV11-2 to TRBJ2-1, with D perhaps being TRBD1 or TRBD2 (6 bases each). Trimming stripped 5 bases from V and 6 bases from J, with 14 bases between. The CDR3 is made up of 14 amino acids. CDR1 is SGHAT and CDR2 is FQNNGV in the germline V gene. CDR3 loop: CASSNRGHINEQFF. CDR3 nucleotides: TGTGCCAGCAGCAACCGGGGGCACATCAATGAGCAGTTCTTC.

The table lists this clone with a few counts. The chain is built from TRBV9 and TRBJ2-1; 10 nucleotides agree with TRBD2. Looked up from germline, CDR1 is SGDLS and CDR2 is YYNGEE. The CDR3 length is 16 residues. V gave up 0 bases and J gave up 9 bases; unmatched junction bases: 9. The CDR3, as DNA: TGTGCCAGCAGCGTAGGGGCTAGCGGGAGTTTCGTTGAGCAGTTCTTC. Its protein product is CASSVGASGSFVEQFF.

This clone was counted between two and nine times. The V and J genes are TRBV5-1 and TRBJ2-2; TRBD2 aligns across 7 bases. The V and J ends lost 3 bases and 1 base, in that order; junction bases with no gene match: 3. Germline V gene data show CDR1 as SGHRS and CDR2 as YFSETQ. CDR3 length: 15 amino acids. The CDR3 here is CASSYSSGNTGELFF. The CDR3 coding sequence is TGCGCCAGCAGCTATTCTAGCGGGAACACCGGGGAGCTGTTTTTT.

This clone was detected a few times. The CDR3 protein is CASMAGSYNEQFF. DNA for the CDR3: TGTGCCAGCATGGCGGGATCCTACAATGAGCAGTTCTTC. This chain links TRBV6-1 with TRBJ2-1; perhaps TRBD2 as D (6 bases). The CDR3 contains 13 residues. With 7 bases removed from V and 1 base from J, the gap between germline ends came to 8 bases. The germline V gene has CDR1 MNHNS and CDR2 SASEGT.